The subject of this entry is one T cell receptor beta chain. Its antigen is not known. The data derive from a study of OX40 agonist ivuxolimab in advanced cancers. Findings and limits, study-wide: Antigen specificity was not determined for the expanded peripheral T cells. Both CD4+ and CD8+ T cell populations in blood had undergone clonal expansion by week 6 at 0.1 to 3.0 mg/kg.

The CDR3 has 15 amino acids. Germline V gene lookup returns CDR1 LGHNA and CDR2 YNFKEQ. V was pared by 1 base and J by 5 bases, with 12 bases between. TCRdb's table, derived via immunoSEQ multiplex PCR, lists solely in-frame clones and lacks some. The data contain 39,000 or so clones, 92% of them seen just once; the ten biggest clones take up about 20%. Sampled blood was obtained at baseline, cycle 4 day 1, and cycle 7 day 1. The sequencing here drew on CD4+ or CD8+ T cells sorted from blood, taken in a trial of the OX40 agonist ivuxolimab. The receptor comes from an adult with an advanced solid tumor such as melanoma, head and neck, liver or kidney cancer. The gene calls are TRBV4-2 and TRBJ2-1; D gene unclear. CDR3 coding DNA: TGTGCCAGCAGCCAAGTTTTGGACGAACACAATGAGCAGTTCTTC. Its protein is CASSQVLDEHNEQFF.